Presented here are 3 T cell receptor beta chains from one specimen sequenced in a study of blood T cells in healthy people across ages. For the second PCR, which ran for roughly 6 to 11 cycles, a sample-barcoded 5' primer and a J-beta primer mix were used. Each CDR3 protein gets one entry after TCRdb re-called the 5' RACE reads with MiXCR. Among about 280,000 distinct CDR3 sequences listed, 25% to 30% were seen once. Source material: blood. These receptors were obtained from a woman aged 70-85 years in good health.

This clonotype appeared a few times. The rearrangement uses TRBV12-3 or TRBV12-4 and TRBJ2-3; D remains ambiguous. The CDR3 has 15 amino acids. V lost 6 bases to trimming and J lost 2 bases, with 15 bases between them. In DNA, the CDR3 is TGTGCCAGCAGGGACCAACTCGCTCCCACAGATACGCAGTATTTT. This translates into CASRDQLAPTDTQYF.

CDR3 protein: CASMRGSTDTQYF. In DNA form, the CDR3 reads TGCGCCAGCATGCGGGGGAGCACAGATACGCAGTATTTT. The rearrangement uses TRBV5-1 and TRBJ2-3, with TRBD2 identical over 7 bases. The CDR3 contains 13 residues. Per the germline V gene, CDR1 is SGHRS and CDR2 is YFSETQ. V dropped 6 bases and J dropped 0; count of bases not matched to a gene: 1. Supplemented by reference TRBV5-1 and TRBJ2-3, the full variable domain reads KAGVTQTPRYLIKTRGQQVTLSCSPISGHRSVSWYQQTPGQGLQFLFEYFSETQRNKGNFPGRFSGRQFSNSRSEMNVSTLELGDSALYLCASMRGSTDTQYFGPGTRLTVL.

The chain couples TRBV19 to TRBJ2-3, with D possibly being TRBD2 (6 bases). Germline values: CDR1 LNHDA, CDR2 SQIVND (reference sequence). The CDR3 contains 15 residues. The V end lost 5 bases, the J end lost 6 bases, and 18 bases lay between the germline ends. CDR3 DNA sequence: TGTGCCAGTAGTGCATGGCCGGGAGAGACGGATACGCAGTATTTT. Its translation is CASSAWPGETDTQYF.